Following are 4 T cell receptor beta chains from one sample sequenced in a study of cytomegalovirus exposure and HLA in healthy donors. Sequencing was performed with immunoSEQ multiplex PCR; in TCRdb, only in-frame clones are kept and a portion is missing. The sample holds about 140,000 clones; 91% are singletons and the top ten take under 0.8%. Sequencing input: PBMCs. The receptor set was obtained from a man between 18 and 29 years old in good health and CMV-seronegative.

V usage is TRBV7-2 and J usage is TRBJ2-5; TRBD2 matches 7 bases. Trimming cost V 5 bases and J 5 bases; bases outside gene matches: 17. The CDR3 is 17 amino acids. Per the germline V gene, CDR1 is SGHTA and CDR2 is FQGNSA. Here the CDR3 reads CASSATIERLAAETQYF. The CDR3 coding sequence is TGTGCCAGCAGCGCGACGATAGAAAGACTAGCTGCCGAGACCCAGTACTTC.

This clone was seen a handful of times. This chain uses TRBV27 with TRBJ2-2; TRBD2 matches 9 bases. V gave up 2 bases and J gave up 9 bases; unmatched junction bases: 7. The CDR3 is made up of 15 amino acids. In germline, CDR1 is MNHEY, CDR2 SMNVEV (reference sequence). As DNA, the CDR3 is TGTGCCAGCAGTTTAGCGGGAGGGCCTAGGAGGGAGCTGTTTTTT. As protein: CASSLAGGPRRELFF.

This clone has a handful of counts. The chain couples TRBV11-2 to TRBJ2-7, with 12 bases identical to TRBD1. Germline values: CDR1 SGHAT, CDR2 FQNNGV. V dropped 1 base and J dropped 3; count of bases not matched to a gene: 4. CDR3 size: 16 residues. The CDR3 loop is CASSLAGTGGRYEQYV. Here the CDR3 DNA reads TGTGCCAGCAGCTTAGCCGGGACAGGGGGCCGCTACGAGCAGTACGTC.

The V and J genes are TRBV11-3 and TRBJ1-2; weak D call: TRBD1 (6 bases). Germline loops: CDR1 SGHNT, CDR2 YENEEA. With 1 base removed from V and 2 bases from J, the gap between germline ends came to 8 bases. This CDR3 has 14 residues. CDR3 in amino acids: CASSLGTANYGYTF. CDR3 nucleotide sequence: TGTGCCAGCAGCTTAGGGACAGCAAACTATGGCTACACCTTC.